This T cell receptor beta chain came from a study of identical twins. This clonotype was seen ten or more times. The V gene lost 5 bases and the J gene lost 9 bases, with 21 bases spanning the gap. The CDR3 is 15 residues long. CDR1 and CDR2 (germline): SGHAT, FQNNGV. TCRdb re-derived calls from the 5' RACE reads in MiXCR, one entry per CDR3 protein. The sample shows 400,000 to 550,000 distinct CDR3 sequences, roughly an eighth of them seen only once. The same data also went into a second study, on yellow fever vaccine responses in identical twins.

Material for sequencing was CD4+ T cells sorted from blood. The sequence was collected from a woman aged 18 to 35 in good health. V and J are TRBV11-2 and TRBJ2-3; a weak D match, TRBD2 (5 bases). CDR3 loop: CASSKTGVGIGTQYF. The CDR3 DNA reads as TGTGCCAGCAGCAAAACCGGGGTTGGGATAGGAACGCAGTATTTT.